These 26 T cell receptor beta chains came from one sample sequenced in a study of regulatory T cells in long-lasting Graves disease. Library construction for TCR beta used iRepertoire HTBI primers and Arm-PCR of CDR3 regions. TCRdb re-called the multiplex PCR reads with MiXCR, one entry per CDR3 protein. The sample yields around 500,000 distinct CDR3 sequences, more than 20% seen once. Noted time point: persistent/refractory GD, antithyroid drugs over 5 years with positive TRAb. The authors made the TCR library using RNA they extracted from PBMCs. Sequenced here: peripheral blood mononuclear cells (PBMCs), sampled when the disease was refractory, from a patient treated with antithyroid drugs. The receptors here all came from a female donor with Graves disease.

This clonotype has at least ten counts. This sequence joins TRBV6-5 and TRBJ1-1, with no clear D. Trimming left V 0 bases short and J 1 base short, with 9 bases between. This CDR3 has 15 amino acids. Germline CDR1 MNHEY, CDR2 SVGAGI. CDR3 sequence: CASSYSPPGNTEAFF. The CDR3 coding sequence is TGTGCCAGCAGTTACTCACCTCCGGGGAACACTGAAGCTTTCTTT.

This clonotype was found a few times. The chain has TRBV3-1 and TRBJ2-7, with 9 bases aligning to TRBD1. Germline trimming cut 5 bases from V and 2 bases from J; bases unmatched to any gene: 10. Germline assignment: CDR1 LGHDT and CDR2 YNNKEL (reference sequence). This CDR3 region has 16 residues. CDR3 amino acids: CASSISPGQGTYEQYF. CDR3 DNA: TGTGCCAGCAGCATAAGTCCCGGACAGGGGACCTACGAGCAGTACTTC.

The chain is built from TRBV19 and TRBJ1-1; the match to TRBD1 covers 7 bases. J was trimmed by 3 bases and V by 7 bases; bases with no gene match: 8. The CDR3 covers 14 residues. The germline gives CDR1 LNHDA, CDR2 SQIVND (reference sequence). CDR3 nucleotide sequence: TGTGCCAGTATCCCCCAGGGGGGATACACTGAAGCTTTCTTT. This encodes CASIPQGGYTEAFF.

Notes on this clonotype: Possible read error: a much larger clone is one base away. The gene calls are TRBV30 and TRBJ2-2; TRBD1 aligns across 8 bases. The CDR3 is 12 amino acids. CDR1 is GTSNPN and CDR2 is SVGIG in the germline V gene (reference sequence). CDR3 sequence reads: CAWGRGPGGLFF. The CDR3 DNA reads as TGTGCCTGGGGCAGGGGGCCCGGGGGGCTGTTTTTT.

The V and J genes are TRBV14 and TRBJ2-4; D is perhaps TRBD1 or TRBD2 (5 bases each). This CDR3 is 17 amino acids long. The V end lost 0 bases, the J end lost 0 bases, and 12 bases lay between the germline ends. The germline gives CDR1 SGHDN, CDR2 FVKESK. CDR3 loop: CASSQENGAGAKNIQYF. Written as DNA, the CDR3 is TGTGCCAGCAGCCAAGAGAATGGGGCGGGAGCCAAAAACATTCAGTACTTC.

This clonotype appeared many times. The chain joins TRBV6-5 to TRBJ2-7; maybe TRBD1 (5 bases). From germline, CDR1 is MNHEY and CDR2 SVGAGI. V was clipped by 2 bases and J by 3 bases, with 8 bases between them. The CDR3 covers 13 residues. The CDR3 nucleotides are TGTGCCAGCAGTTACGACAGCCACTACGAGCAGTACTTC. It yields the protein CASSYDSHYEQYF.

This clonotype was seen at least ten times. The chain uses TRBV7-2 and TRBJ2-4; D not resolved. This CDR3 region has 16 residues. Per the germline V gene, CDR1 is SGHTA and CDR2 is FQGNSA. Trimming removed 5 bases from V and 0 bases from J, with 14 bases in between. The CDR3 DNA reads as TGTGCCAGCAGCCCCTCCGGGTCCTTAGCCAAAAACATTCAGTACTTC. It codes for CASSPSGSLAKNIQYF.

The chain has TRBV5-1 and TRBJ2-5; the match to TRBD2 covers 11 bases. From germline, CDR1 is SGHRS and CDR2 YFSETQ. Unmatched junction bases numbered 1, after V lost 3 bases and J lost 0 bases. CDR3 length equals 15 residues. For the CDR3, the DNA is TGCGCCAGCAGCTCTAGCGGGAGGTACCAAGAGACCCAGTACTTC. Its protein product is CASSSSGRYQETQYF.

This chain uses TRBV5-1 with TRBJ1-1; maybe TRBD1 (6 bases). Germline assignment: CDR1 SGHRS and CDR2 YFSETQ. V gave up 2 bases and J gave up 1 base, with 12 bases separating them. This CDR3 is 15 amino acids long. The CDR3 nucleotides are TGCGCCAGCAGCTTAAGGGGGGGGGCGAACACTGAAGCTTTCTTT. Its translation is CASSLRGGANTEAFF.

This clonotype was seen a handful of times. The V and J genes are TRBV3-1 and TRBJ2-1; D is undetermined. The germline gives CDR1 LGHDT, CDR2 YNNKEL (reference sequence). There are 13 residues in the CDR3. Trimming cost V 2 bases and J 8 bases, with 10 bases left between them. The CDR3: CASSQPESDEQFF. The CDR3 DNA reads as TGTGCCAGCAGCCAACCGGAAAGCGATGAGCAGTTCTTC.

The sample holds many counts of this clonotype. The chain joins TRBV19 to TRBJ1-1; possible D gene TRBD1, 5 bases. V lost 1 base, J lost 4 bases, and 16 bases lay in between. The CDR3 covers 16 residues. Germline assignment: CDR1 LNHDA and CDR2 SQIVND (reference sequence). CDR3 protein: CASSIGAGREGTEAFF. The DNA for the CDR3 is TGTGCCAGTAGTATAGGGGCAGGGCGAGAAGGCACTGAAGCTTTCTTT.

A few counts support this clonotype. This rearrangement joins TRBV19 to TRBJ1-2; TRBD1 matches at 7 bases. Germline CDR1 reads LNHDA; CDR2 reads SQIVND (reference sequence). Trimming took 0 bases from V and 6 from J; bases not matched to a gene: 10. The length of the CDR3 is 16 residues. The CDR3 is CASSIESTGDVNGYTF. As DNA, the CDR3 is TGTGCCAGTAGTATAGAATCAACAGGGGACGTGAATGGCTACACCTTC.

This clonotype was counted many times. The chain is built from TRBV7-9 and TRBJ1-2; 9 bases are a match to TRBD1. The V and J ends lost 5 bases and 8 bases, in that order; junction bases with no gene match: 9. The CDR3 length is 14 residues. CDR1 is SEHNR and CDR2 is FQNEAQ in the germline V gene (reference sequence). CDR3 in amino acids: CASSATGDREGYTF. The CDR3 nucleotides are TGTGCCAGCAGCGCTACAGGGGACAGGGAAGGCTACACCTTC.

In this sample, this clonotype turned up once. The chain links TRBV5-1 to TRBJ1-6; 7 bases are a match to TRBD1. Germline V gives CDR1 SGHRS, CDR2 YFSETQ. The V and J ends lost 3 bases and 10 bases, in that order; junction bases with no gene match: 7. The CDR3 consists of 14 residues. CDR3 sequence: CASSSTGLESPLHF. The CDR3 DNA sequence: TGCGCCAGCAGCTCGACAGGGTTGGAATCACCCCTCCACTTT.

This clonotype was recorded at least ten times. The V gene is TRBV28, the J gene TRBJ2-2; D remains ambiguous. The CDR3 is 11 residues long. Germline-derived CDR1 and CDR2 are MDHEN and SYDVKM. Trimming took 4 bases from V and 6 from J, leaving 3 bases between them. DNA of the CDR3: TGTGCCAGCAGTTACTCCGGGGAGCTGTTTTTT. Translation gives CASSYSGELFF.

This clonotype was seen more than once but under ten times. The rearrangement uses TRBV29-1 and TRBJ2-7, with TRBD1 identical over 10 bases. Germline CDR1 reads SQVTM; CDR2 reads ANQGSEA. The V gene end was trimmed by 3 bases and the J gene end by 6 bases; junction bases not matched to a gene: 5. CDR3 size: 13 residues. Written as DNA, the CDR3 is TGCAGCGTTGAGGGACAGGGGCTCGGCGAGCAGTACTTC. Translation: CSVEGQGLGEQYF.

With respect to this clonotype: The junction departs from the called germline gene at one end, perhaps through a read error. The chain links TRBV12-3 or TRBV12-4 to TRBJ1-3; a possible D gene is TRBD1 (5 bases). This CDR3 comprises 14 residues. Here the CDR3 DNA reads TGTGCCGGCAGCTTTGACAGCTCTGGAAACACCATATATTTT. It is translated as CAGSFDSSGNTIYF.

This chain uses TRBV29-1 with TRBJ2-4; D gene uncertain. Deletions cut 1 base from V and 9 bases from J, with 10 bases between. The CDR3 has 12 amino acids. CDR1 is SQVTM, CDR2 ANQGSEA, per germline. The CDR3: CSVEVGRLIQYF. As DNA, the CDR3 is TGCAGCGTTGAAGTGGGCAGGCTCATTCAGTACTTC.

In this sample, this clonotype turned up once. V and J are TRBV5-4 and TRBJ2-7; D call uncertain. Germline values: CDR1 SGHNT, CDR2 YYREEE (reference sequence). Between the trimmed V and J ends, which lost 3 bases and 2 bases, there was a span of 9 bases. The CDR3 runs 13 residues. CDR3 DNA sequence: TGTGCCAGCAGCTCCCGGAACACCTACGAGCAGTACTTC. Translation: CASSSRNTYEQYF. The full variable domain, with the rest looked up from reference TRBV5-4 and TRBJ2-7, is ETGVTQSPTHLIKTRGQQVTLRCSSQSGHNTVSWYQQALGQGPQFIFQYYREEENGRGNFPPRFSGLQFPNYSSELNVNALELDDSALYLCASSSRNTYEQYFGPGTRLTVT.

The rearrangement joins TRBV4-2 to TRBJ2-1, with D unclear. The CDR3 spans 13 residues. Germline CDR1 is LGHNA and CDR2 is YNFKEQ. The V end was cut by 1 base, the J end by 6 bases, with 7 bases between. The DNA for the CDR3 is TGTGCCAGCAGCCAAGGGTATGTCAATGAGCAGTTCTTC. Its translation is CASSQGYVNEQFF.

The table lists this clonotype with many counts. The CDR3 region has the DNA TGTGCCAGCAGTTACTCGAATCTAGGTTCCTACGAGCAGTACTTC. This translates into CASSYSNLGSYEQYF. This rearrangement joins TRBV6-5 to TRBJ2-7; D is uncertain. Germline CDR1 is MNHEY and CDR2 is SVGAGI. The V and J ends lost 0 bases and 1 base respectively, with 10 bases between them. The CDR3 contains 15 residues.

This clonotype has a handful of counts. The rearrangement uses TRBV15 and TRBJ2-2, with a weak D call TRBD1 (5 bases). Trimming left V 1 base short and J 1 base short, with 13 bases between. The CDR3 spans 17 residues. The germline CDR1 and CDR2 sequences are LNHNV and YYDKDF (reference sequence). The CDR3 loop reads CATSRGSQGRNTGELFF. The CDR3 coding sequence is TGTGCCACCAGCAGAGGCTCCCAGGGTAGGAACACCGGGGAGCTGTTTTTT.

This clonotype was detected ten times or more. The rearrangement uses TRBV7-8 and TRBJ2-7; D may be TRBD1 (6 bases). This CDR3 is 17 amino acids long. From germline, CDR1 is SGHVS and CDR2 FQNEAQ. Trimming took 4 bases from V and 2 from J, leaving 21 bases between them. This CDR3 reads CASSSRVPQGPAYEQYF. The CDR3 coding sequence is TGTGCCAGCAGCTCGAGGGTGCCTCAGGGGCCCGCCTACGAGCAGTACTTC.

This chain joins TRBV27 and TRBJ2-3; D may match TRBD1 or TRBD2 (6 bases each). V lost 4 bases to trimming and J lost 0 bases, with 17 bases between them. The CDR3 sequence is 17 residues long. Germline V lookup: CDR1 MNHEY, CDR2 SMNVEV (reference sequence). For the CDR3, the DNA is TGTGCCAGCAGTTCCCTGGGGGGCTCGGCTAGCACAGATACGCAGTATTTT. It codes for CASSSLGGSASTDTQYF.

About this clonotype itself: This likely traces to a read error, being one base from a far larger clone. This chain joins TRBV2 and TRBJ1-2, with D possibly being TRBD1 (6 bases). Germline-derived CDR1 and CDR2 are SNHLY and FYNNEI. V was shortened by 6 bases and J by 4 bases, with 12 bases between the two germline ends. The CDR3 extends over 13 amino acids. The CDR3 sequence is CASRTGSTYGYTF. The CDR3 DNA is TGTGCCAGCAGAACAGGGAGTACCTATGGCTACACCTTC.

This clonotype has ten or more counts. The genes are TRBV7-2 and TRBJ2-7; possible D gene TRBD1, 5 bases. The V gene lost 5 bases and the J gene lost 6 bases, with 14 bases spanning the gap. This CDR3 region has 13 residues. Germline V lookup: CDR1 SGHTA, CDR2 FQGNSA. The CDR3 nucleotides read TGTGCCAGCAGCCCTCAGGGTGGGTCCGAGCAGTACTTC. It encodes CASSPQGGSEQYF.